The 26 T cell receptor beta chains reported below all come from one sample, sequenced in a study of tumor-infiltrating lymphocytes in primary liver carcinoma. A primer matching the constant region was used to make TCR beta cDNA from 500 ng of total RNA. Generation of the TCR beta libraries relied on three nested multiplex PCR rounds using slightly modified ARM-PCR. Two initial PCR rounds of about 10 cycles each paired TRBV1-TRBV30 forward primers with a C-beta reverse primer. In TCRdb, the multiplex PCR reads were re-called with MiXCR into one record per CDR3 protein. The table records about 21,000 distinct CDR3 sequences, approximately 79% of them present only once. Without any cell sorting, about 18-30 mg of bulk tissue yielded co-extracted RNA and DNA. Sequencing used liver tumor tissue from sampling region 1. As for subset: tumor region T1, superior pole. These receptors originate from a man aged 40-55 years with primary liver carcinoma and hepatitis B virus infection.

This chain links TRBV7-8 with TRBJ2-2; D is ambiguous. Germline V gene sequence: CDR1 SGHVS, CDR2 FQNEAQ. V lost 7 bases and J 2 bases, leaving 17 bases between the germline ends. The CDR3 consists of 16 residues. The CDR3 loop is CASNFLWAVNTGELFF. CDR3 nucleotide sequence: TGTGCCAGCAACTTTCTTTGGGCGGTTAACACCGGGGAGCTGTTTTTT.

The chain has TRBV11-2 and TRBJ2-1; D unclear. Germline CDR1 is SGHAT and CDR2 is FQNNGV. V gave up 6 bases and J gave up 9 bases, with 18 bases separating them. This CDR3 has 14 amino acids. The CDR3 loop is CASSLYGLVGEQFF. The CDR3, as DNA: TGTGCCAGCAGTTTATACGGGCTAGTTGGTGAGCAGTTCTTC.

Comment on this clonotype: Germline and junction disagree at one end, which may indicate a read error. The chain recombines TRBV11-2 with TRBJ2-5; D is uncertain. Germline V gives CDR1 SGHAT, CDR2 FQNNGV. The CDR3 is made up of 15 amino acids. The CDR3 loop reads CASSLVGGAVETQYF. The CDR3 DNA is TGTGCGAGCAGCCTAGTGGGCGGCGCAGTGGAGACCCAGTACTTC.

This clonotype was seen more than once but under ten times. Relative to the germline gene, one junction end is altered; a read error may explain this. The V gene is TRBV29-1, the J gene TRBJ2-1; the D gene is possibly TRBD2 (5 bases). Germline CDR1 is SQVTM and CDR2 is ANQGSEA. CDR3 length: 16 residues. CDR3 sequence reads: CSVEWLAHLWYDEPFF. The CDR3 coding sequence is TGCAGCGTTGAATGGTTAGCGCACCTTTGGTACGATGAGCCGTTCTTC.

A remark on this clonotype: A much larger clone lies one base from this, so it may be a read error. This is likely a read error, given that the CDR3 carries no conserved phenylalanine or tryptophan at its end. The chain couples TRBV29-1 to TRBJ2-7; D is unclear. CDR3 length: 13 amino acids. Trimming cost V 7 bases and J 2 bases, with 15 bases left between them. Germline CDR1 is SQVTM and CDR2 is ANQGSEA. DNA of the CDR3: TGCAGCGCCGGAGTCCTCGGCGCCTACGAGCAGTACCTC. It specifies CSAGVLGAYEQYL.

This chain connects TRBV11-2 to TRBJ2-2; tentative D call: TRBD2 (6 bases). V was clipped by 4 bases and J by 12 bases, with 27 bases between them. Germline V gene data show CDR1 as SGHAT and CDR2 as FQNNGV. The CDR3 sequence is 17 residues long. CDR3 sequence (DNA): TGTGCCAGCAGCTCAGTATTAGGAGGGGCGAACACCGAGAAGCTGTTTTTT. It translates to CASSSVLGGANTEKLFF.

This clonotype was found once. This may stem from a read error, because a much larger clone lies one nucleotide away. The J gene is TRBJ2-5, the V gene TRBV7-3; D might be TRBD2 (6 bases). The CDR3 covers 17 residues. V lost 10 bases to trimming and J lost 2 bases, with 26 bases between them. CDR1 is SGHTA and CDR2 is FQGTGA in the germline V gene. CDR3 coding DNA: TGTGCCACCTTCCCGAGGGGTAGCGGAAAATCTCAAGAGACCCAGTACTTC. Translated: CATFPRGSGKSQETQYF.

As to this clonotype: This is likely a read error, given that the CDR3 carries no conserved phenylalanine or tryptophan at its end. The chain uses TRBV29-1 and TRBJ1-2; TRBD1 agrees at 7 bases. The CDR3 covers 12 residues. Germline values: CDR1 SQVTM, CDR2 ANQGSEA. The trim removed 5 bases at V and 5 bases at J, leaving 5 bases unmatched. The CDR3 DNA sequence: TGCAGCGTTTATAGGACAGGATATGGCTACACCCTC. This translates into CSVYRTGYGYTL.

This clonotype showed up many times. J is TRBJ2-2 and V is TRBV7-8; no clear D. With 3 bases removed from V and 2 bases from J, the gap between germline ends came to 13 bases. The CDR3 contains 16 residues. Germline V CDR1 and CDR2: SGHVS, FQNEAQ. CDR3 DNA: TGTGCCAGCAGCTTTCTTCGGGCGGTTAACACCGGGGAGCTGTTTTTT. This translates into CASSFLRAVNTGELFF.

Concerning this clonotype itself: The conserved closing phenylalanine or tryptophan is absent in this CDR3, likely reflecting a read error. The DNA is left out, because the CDR3 cannot be placed on it with certainty; the CDR3 is given as TCRdb lists it. V and J are TRBV30 and TRBJ2-4; the table's D call, TRBD1, has no DNA check behind it. A total of 14 residues make up the CDR3, ends included. Germline V gives CDR1 GTSNPN, CDR2 SVGIG (reference sequence). The CDR3 is CVLTEKGTKNIQYI.

V and J are TRBV10-1 and TRBJ2-3; D perhaps matches TRBD2 (5 bases). Germline CDR1 reads WNHNN; CDR2 reads SYGVQD (reference sequence). The CDR3 spans 15 residues. CDR3 in amino acids: CVSSDEGKQHDTQYF. Written as DNA, the CDR3 is TGCGTCAGTAGTGACGAGGGTAAACAACACGATACGCAGTATTTT.

Concerning this clonotype itself: The CDR3 carries no conserved terminal phenylalanine or tryptophan, so it likely arises from a read error. The chain employs TRBV5-1 and TRBJ2-7; 11 bases agree with TRBD1. The CDR3 has 14 residues. Germline V gives CDR1 SGHRS, CDR2 YFSETQ. The CDR3 loop reads CASSSGQGAREQYL. DNA for the CDR3: TGCGCTAGCAGCTCCGGACAGGGGGCTAGGGAGCAGTACCTC.

In its sample, this clonotype was seen once. One end of the junction is discordant with germline, which a read error may explain. This chain uses TRBV10-3 with TRBJ2-4; TRBD2 aligns across 7 bases. CDR1 is ENHRY, CDR2 SYGVKD, per germline. CDR3 length: 14 amino acids. CDR3 nucleotide sequence: TGTGCGATCAGTGAGCGGGACGAGAAAAACATTCAGTACTTC. Protein product: CAISERDEKNIQYF.

The V call is TRBV28, the J call TRBJ2-7; D gene unclear. V was shortened by 1 base and J by 10 bases, with 17 bases between the two germline ends. CDR1 is MDHEN, CDR2 SYDVKM, per germline. The CDR3 spans 14 residues. The CDR3 DNA follows: TGTGCCAGCAGTTTATCAGCTTCTTCATACGTACAGTACTTC. Translating it yields CASSLSASSYVQYF.

Concerning this clonotype: The junction departs from the called germline gene at one end, perhaps through a read error. The chain has TRBV10-3 and TRBJ2-3; a possible D gene is TRBD2 (6 bases). Germline V gene lookup returns CDR1 ENHRY and CDR2 SYGVKD. The CDR3 has 11 amino acids. CDR3 sequence reads: CAITGGSLRDF. In DNA, the CDR3 is TGTGCTATTACTGGAGGGTCGCTCAGGGATTTT.

The sample holds one count of this clonotype. Without the conserved terminal phenylalanine or tryptophan, this CDR3 likely stems from a read error. The rearrangement uses TRBV6-6 and TRBJ2-7; TRBD2 matches 11 bases. Germline CDR1 MNHNY, CDR2 SVGAGI (reference sequence). This CDR3 comprises 15 residues. CDR3 sequence: CACSSGASGRYEQYL. CDR3 nucleotides: TGTGCCTGCAGTTCCGGGGCTAGCGGGAGGTATGAGCAGTACCTC.

Concerning this clonotype: Its ends do not fully match the called genes, so a read error is possible. In DNA form, the CDR3 reads TGTGCCAGCACCCCTATAGAGGGGGCGTATAGCAATGAGCCCCAGCACTTT. This translates into CASTPIEGAYSNEPQHF. V usage is TRBV6-2 or TRBV6-3 and J usage is TRBJ1-5; 7 bases are a match to TRBD1. This CDR3 region has 17 residues. In germline, CDR1 is MNHEY, CDR2 SVGEGT.

Regarding this clonotype: A read error may be the cause here, since a much bigger clone is one base away. The conserved closing phenylalanine or tryptophan is absent in this CDR3, likely reflecting a read error. The DNA is omitted, as the CDR3 cannot be located on it reliably, and the CDR3 follows TCRdb's listing. The rearrangement joins TRBV21-1 to TRBJ2-5; TRBD1 is the table's D call and was not checked against the DNA. TRBV21-1 is a pseudogene locus. The CDR3 spans 15 residues, counting both ends. CDR3 loop: CASSKEGKWGETQYL.

This clonotype came up a few times. V is TRBV6-2 or TRBV6-3 and J is TRBJ2-7; D might be TRBD1 (6 bases). The CDR3 consists of 16 residues. Looked up from germline, CDR1 is MNHEY and CDR2 is SVGEGT. The CDR3 loop is CTNSLWSGTGSYEQYF. CDR3 coding DNA: TGTACCAACAGTTTATGGTCCGGAACAGGGTCCTACGAGCAGTACTTC.

Notes on this clonotype: Mismatch with germline at one junction end may stem from a read error. The chain links TRBV7-9 to TRBJ2-6, with 10 nucleotides matching TRBD2. The CDR3 sequence is 20 residues long. CDR1 is SEHNR, CDR2 FQNEAQ, per germline (reference sequence). CDR3 protein: CASSLRLLASGSSVANLLTF. CDR3 nucleotide sequence: TGTGCCAGCAGCTTGAGGTTGTTGGCTAGCGGGAGTTCTGTGGCCAACCTCCTGACTTTC.

As concerns this clonotype: This is likely a read error, given that the CDR3 carries no conserved phenylalanine or tryptophan at its end. V gene TRBV29-1 combines with J gene TRBJ1-2; no reliable D call. Germline V CDR1 and CDR2: SQVTM, ANQGSEA. This CDR3 is 12 amino acids long. The CDR3 is CGVTDSSYGYTL. The CDR3, as DNA: TGCGGCGTTACAGATAGCAGCTATGGCTACACCTTA.

Concerning this clonotype itself: Without the conserved terminal phenylalanine or tryptophan, this CDR3 likely stems from a read error. The chain links TRBV11-2 to TRBJ2-2; possible D gene TRBD2, 6 bases. V dropped 5 bases and J dropped 0 bases, with 16 bases sitting between them. Germline CDR1 is SGHAT and CDR2 is FQNNGV. The CDR3 spans 17 residues. The CDR3 DNA follows: TGTGCCAGCAGCATAGCATTATGGGGGGCGAACACCGGGGAGCTGTTTGTT. Its translation is CASSIALWGANTGELFV.

This chain joins TRBV10-3 and TRBJ2-7, with D uncertain. CDR3 length: 12 residues. Trimming took off 5 bases at V and 10 bases at J, with 15 bases between the two ends. Germline V CDR1 and CDR2: ENHRY, SYGVKD. This CDR3 is CAISKAGQDQYF. As DNA, the CDR3 is TGTGCCATCAGTAAGGCCGGGCAAGATCAGTACTTC.

This clonotype occurred once. The genes are TRBV11-2 and TRBJ2-7; no clear D. Germline CDR1 is SGHAT and CDR2 is FQNNGV. The CDR3 is 16 amino acids. Trimming left V 6 bases short and J 6 bases short, with 24 bases between. CDR3 bases: TGTGCCAGCAGATTCAGTGCGACCAGCCTCCCCTGCGAGCAGTACTTC. Translation gives CASRFSATSLPCEQYF.

This clonotype was found once. The J gene is TRBJ2-2, the V gene TRBV11-2; possibly TRBD2 for D (6 bases). Germline V gives CDR1 SGHAT, CDR2 FQNNGV. The CDR3 contains 17 residues. The CDR3 is CPSSLALGGANTGKLFF. The CDR3 region has the DNA TGTCCGAGCAGCTTAGCATTAGGAGGGGCGAACACTGGGAAGCTGTTTTTT. Based on the CDR3 plus reference TRBV11-2 and TRBJ2-2, the full variable domain is EAGVAQSPRYKIIEKRQSVAFWCNPISGHATLYWYQQILGQGPKLLIQFQNNGVVDDSQLPKDRFSAERLKGVDSTLKIQPAKLEDSAVYLCPSSLALGGANTGKLFFGEGSRLTVL.

This clonotype is medium-sized (0.01 to 0.1%) within its sample. The gene calls are TRBV6-1 and TRBJ2-7, with 10 positions matching TRBD2. After removal of 4 bases from V and 3 bases from J, the junction contained 3 bases not matched to a gene. The CDR3 consists of 14 residues. The germline CDR1 and CDR2 sequences are MNHNS and SASEGT. CDR3 region: CASSAGLALYEQYF. Here the CDR3 DNA reads TGTGCCAGCAGTGCGGGACTAGCGCTCTACGAGCAGTACTTC.